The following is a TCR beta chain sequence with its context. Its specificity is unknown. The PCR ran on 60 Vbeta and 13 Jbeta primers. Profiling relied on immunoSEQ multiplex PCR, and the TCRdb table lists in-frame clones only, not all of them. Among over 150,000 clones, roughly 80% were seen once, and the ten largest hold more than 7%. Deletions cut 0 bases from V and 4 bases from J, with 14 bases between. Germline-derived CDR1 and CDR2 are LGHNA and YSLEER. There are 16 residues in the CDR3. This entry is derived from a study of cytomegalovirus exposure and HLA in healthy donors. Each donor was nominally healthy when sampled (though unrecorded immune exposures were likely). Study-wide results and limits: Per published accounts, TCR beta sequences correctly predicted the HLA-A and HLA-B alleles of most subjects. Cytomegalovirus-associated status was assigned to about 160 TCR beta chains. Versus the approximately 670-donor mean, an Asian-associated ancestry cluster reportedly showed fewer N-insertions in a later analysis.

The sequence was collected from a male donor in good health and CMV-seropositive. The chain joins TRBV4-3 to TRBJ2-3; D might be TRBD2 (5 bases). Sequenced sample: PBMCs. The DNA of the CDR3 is TGCGCCAGCAGCCAAGAAGCGGCCCCCGGACCAGATACGCAGTATTTT. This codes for CASSQEAAPGPDTQYF.